The entry below describes one T cell receptor (beta chain). The sample comes from a study of shared clonotypes between healthy human individuals. Study-wide context: There were three CD4 naive, three CD4 memory, two CD8 naive and one CD8 memory plates per donor.

The assay used deep level. Here immunoSEQ multiplex PCR was the method, and the copy in TCRdb shows in-frame clones only, minus some. The sample records nearly 2 million clones, 85% to 95% being singletons. The naive CD8 subset, CD45RO-negative cells positively selected for CCR7, excluded terminally differentiated effector memory CD45RA+ cells. The germline V and J ends were trimmed by 0 bases and 0 bases, with 12 bases remaining between them. The germline V gene has CDR1 MGHRA and CDR2 YSYEKL. The CDR3 covers 16 residues. The V and J genes are TRBV4-1 and TRBJ2-7; TRBD1 is a possible D gene (5 bases). Sequenced sample: naive CD8+ T cells sorted from blood. This TCR was sampled from a man aged 18 to 30 in good health. CDR3 nucleotide sequence: TGCGCCAGCAGCCAAGAGACACAGGTGGCCTCCTACGAGCAGTACTTC. Encoded protein: CASSQETQVASYEQYF.